This T cell receptor (beta chain) was recorded in a study of regulatory T cells listed by TCRdb under 2018. Looking at the study overall: The study compared T-cell receptor beta repertoires of sorted regulatory, conventional CD4+ and CD8+ T cells between CD3G-deficient patients and healthy controls. Broad study findings and their caveats: Hydrophobic residues at CDR3 positions 6 and 7 were enriched in conventional CD4+ T cells from CD3G-deficient patients, which suggests more self-reactive specificities. Restricted unique TRB V-J pairs and skewed V and J gene usage were observed in patient repertoires, most markedly in regulatory T cells.

On this clone itself: Its antigen remains undetermined. No clone much larger than this one lies a single base away; base qualities are absent.

Evidence of autoimmunity was found in all CD3G-deficient patients, and more severe autoimmunity was observed in two of the patients. At the time of testing, the patients were between 2 and 39 years old, and their CD4+ and CD8+ T cells had reduced naive proportions and increased memory proportions. CD4+ cells were FACS-sorted into CD25-high CD127-low regulatory T cells and CD25-low CD127-high conventional CD4+ T cells. Roughly 6 individuals with CD3G deficiency made up the patient group. Patient samples and clinical data came from an international physician network spanning the United States, Europe and Asia. Ficoll density separation was used to isolate peripheral blood mononuclear cells. For the multiplex PCR, 52 forward TRBV primers and 13 reverse TRBJ primers were used, and amplification bias was corrected with both assay-based and computational methods. Rearranged TRB loci were amplified from genomic DNA by multiplex PCR within the immunoSEQ assay. TRB amplicons were sequenced using an Illumina HiSeq platform. The authors' pipeline ran thus. Custom algorithms error-filtered the raw sequences and aligned the raw sequences to reference gene sequences, after which the immunoSEQ online tools were used for analysis. Frequencies of productive and nonproductive TRB rearrangements were evaluated among both unique and total sequences. Hydrophobicity and amino acid composition of residues 6 and 7 within the TRB CDR3 were used to estimate the potential for self-reactivity. Prism software was used to run t tests, Mann-Whitney tests or two-way ANOVA for comparisons between groups. What TCRdb holds here is the immuneACCESS table cut down to in-frame rearrangements. Part of the clones is not present; checked against another copy, under half of the missing clones reflect an unresolved V gene, and the others are unexplained. V and J calls and clone size follow that table, whereas D and trimming were derived from the DNA. This sample comprises under 45,000 clones, approximately 90% of them detected only once. The ten largest clones represent about 2.5% of the sample.

This TCR was recovered from a person between 18 and 35 years old with CD3G deficiency. Sequencing input: conventional CD4+ T cells sorted from blood.

The CDR3 reads as follows: CASSHPGFEQFF. The DNA reads TGTGCCAGCAGTCACCCTGGGTTTGAGCAGTTCTTC. The chain couples TRBV28 to TRBJ2-1, with no reliable assignment of the D segment. The CDR3 covers 12 residues, taking in both the cysteine and the phenylalanine. Only the CDR3 DNA is retained, 36 bases long and in frame from the first base. Trimming removed 5 bases from V and 9 bases from J, leaving 11 bases between the germline ends. Sequences MDHEN (CDR1) and SYDVKM (CDR2) are obtained from the germline V gene.